This T cell receptor beta chain was identified during a study of synovial regulatory T cells in juvenile arthritis. Some clones are missing from TCRdb's copy, which holds only in-frame ones; the method was immunoSEQ multiplex PCR. The table for this sample gives 2,000 to 2,500 clones. Study-level results: iaTreg TCR repertoires were largely private across patients and partially overlapped synovial Teff and blood CPL.

CDR3 length: 13 residues. The coding DNA is unavailable. Per germline, CDR1 LGHNA and CDR2 YNFKEQ. The synovial samples were synovial fluid, paired with peripheral blood from each active arthritis patient. This clone counts as medium-sized (0.01 to 0.1%) by frequency. Its antigen is currently unknown. This sequence originates from a donor aged 2-30 years with juvenile idiopathic arthritis. This chain connects TRBV4-2 to TRBJ1-2; the D call of TRBD1 rests on TCRdb alone, since no DNA is present to check it. Sequencing was carried out using Treg cells from the synovium. Here the CDR3 reads CASSQAGDYGYTF.